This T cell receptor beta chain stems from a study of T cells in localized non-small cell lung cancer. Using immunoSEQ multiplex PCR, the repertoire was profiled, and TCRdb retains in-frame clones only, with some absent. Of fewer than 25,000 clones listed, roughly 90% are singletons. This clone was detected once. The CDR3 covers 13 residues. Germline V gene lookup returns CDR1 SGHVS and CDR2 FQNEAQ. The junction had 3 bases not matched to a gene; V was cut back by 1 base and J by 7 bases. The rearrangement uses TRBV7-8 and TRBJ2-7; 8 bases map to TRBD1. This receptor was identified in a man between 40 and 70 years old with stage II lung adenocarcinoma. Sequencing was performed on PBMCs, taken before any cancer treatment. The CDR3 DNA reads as TGTGCCAGCAGCTTAGACAGGGGGAGGGAGCAGTACTTC. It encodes CASSLDRGREQYF.